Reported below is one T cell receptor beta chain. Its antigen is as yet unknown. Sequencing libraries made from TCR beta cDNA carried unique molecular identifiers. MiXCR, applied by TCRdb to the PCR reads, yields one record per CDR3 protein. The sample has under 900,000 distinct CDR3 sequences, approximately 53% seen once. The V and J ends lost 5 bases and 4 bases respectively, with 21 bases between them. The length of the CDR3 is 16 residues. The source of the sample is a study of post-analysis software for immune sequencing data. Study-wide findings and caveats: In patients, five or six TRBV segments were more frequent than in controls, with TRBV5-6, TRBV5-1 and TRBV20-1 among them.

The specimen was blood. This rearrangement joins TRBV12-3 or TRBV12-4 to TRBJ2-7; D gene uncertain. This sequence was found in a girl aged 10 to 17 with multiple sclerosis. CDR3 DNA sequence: TGTGCCAGCAGTCCACCACGACGGAGTCTCCGGTACGAGCAGTACTTC. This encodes CASSPPRRSLRYEQYF.